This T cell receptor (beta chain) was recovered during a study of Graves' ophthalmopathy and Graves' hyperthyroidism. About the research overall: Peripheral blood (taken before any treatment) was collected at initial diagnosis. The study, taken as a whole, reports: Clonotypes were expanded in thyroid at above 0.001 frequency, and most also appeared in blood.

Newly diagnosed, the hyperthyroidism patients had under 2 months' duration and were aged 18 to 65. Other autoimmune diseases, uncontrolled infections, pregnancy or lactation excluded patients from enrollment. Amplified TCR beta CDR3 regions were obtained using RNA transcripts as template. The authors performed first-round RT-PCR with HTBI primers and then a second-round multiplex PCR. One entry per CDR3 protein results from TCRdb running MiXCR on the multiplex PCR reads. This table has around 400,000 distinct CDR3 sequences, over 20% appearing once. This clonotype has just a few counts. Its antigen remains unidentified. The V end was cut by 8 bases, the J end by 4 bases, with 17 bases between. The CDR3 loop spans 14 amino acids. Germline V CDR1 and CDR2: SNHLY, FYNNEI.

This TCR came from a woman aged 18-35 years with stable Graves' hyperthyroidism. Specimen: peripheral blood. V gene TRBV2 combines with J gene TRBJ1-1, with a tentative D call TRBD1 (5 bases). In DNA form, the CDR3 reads TGTGCCAGCCAGATTACAGGTTCGGGCACTGAAGCTTTCTTT. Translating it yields CASQITGSGTEAFF.